This T cell receptor (beta chain) originates from a study of T cell responses to AZD1222 COVID-19 vaccine. Study-wide findings and caveats: Increases in Spike-specific TCR breadth and depth were seen after two AZD1222 doses. Clonal diversity was possibly underestimated, and white British individuals and females predominated among donors. A reported finding is that nearly half of spike-specific TCRs target unmutated variant regions.

Notes on this clone: No antigen is known for it.

The CDR3 spans 13 residues. V gave up 1 base and J gave up 5 bases, with 9 bases separating them. Profiled with immunoSEQ multiplex PCR; TCRdb holds only in-frame clones, not every one. Of about 130,000 clones in the sample, about nine tenths were seen once. Here the sequenced sample was peripheral blood, taken on day 0 of MenACWY control vaccination. V gene TRBV12-3 or TRBV12-4 combines with J gene TRBJ2-7; a possible D gene is TRBD1 (7 bases). This TCR was recovered from an adult in good health. Written as DNA, the CDR3 is TGTGCCAGCAGTTTAGGCAGGGGGGACGAGCAGTACGTC. This sequence encodes CASSLGRGDEQYV.